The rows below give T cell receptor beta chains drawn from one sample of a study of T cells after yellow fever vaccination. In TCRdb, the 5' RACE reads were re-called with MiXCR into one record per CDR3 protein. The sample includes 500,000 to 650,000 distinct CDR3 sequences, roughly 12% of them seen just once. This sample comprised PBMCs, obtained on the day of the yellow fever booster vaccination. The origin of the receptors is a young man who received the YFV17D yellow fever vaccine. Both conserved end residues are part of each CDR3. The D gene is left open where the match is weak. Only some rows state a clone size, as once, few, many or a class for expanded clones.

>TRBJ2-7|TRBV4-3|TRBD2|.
CASSQVASGSWGQYF
TGCGCCAGCAGCCAAGTGGCTAGCGGATCCTGGGGGCAGTACTTC
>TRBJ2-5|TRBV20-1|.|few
CSAPPSSGGEETQYF
TGCAGTGCTCCGCCGTCTAGTGGTGGGGAAGAGACCCAGTACTTC
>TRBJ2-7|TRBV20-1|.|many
CSVSGGPSGQYF
TGCAGTGTTTCCGGTGGACCTTCCGGGCAGTACTTC
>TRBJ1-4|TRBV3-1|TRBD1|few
CASTPQGGADEKLFF
TGTGCCAGCACCCCTCAGGGGGGGGCGGATGAAAAACTGTTTTTT
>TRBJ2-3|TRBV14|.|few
CASSQVETWGETSTDTQYF
TGTGCCAGCAGCCAAGTGGAAACCTGGGGCGAGACTAGCACAGATACGCAGTATTTT
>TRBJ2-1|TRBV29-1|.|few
CSVEDIQVYEQFF
TGCAGCGTTGAAGATATACAGGTCTATGAGCAGTTCTTC
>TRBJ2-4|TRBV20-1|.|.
CCARSPGSIAKNIQYF
TGCTGCGCTAGGTCCCCAGGAAGCATAGCCAAAAACATTCAGTACTTC
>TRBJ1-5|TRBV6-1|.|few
CASSDARGGEGQPQHF
TGTGCCAGCAGTGACGCGCGAGGGGGGGAAGGTCAGCCCCAGCATTTT
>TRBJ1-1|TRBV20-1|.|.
CSARFQGGTEAFF
TGCAGTGCTAGATTCCAGGGAGGTACTGAAGCTTTCTTT
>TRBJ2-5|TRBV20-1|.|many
CSARPTGEETQYF
TGCAGTGCTAGACCGACTGGTGAAGAGACCCAGTACTTC